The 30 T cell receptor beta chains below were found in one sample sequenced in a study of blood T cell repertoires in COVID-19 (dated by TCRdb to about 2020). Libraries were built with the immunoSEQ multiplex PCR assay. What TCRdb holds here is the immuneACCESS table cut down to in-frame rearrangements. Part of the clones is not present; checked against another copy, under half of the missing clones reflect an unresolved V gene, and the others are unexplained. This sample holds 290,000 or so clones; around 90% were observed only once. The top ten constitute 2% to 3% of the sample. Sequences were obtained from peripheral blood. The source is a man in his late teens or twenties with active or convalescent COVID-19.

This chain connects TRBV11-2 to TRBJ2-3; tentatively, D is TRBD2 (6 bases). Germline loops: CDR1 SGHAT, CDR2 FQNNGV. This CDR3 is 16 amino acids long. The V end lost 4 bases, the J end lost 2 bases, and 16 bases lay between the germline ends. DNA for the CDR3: TGTGCCAGCAGCTCCCTCCAGTCTAGCGCCACAGATACGCAGTATTTT. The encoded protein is CASSSLQSSATDTQYF.

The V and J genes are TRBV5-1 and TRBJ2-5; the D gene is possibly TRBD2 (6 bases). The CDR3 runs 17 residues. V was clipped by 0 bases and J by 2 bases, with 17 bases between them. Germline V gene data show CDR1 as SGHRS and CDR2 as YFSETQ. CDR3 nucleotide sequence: TGCGCCAGCAGCTTGGCCTTTGCCACAGCGGGTCAAGAGACCCAGTACTTC. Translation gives CASSLAFATAGQETQYF.

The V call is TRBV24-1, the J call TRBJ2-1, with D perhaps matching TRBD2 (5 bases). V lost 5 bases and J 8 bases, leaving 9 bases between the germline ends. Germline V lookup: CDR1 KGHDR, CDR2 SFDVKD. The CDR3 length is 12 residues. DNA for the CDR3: TGTGCCACCAGTGCCCGGGAAGATGAGCAGTTCTTC. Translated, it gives CATSAREDEQFF.

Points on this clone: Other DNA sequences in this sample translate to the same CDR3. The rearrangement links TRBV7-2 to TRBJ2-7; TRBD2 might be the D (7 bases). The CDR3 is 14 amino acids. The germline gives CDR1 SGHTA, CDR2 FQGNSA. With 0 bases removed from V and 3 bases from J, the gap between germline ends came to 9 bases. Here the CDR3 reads CASSLAGGRYEQYF. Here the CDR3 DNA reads TGTGCCAGCAGCTTAGCGGGGGGGCGCTACGAGCAGTACTTC.

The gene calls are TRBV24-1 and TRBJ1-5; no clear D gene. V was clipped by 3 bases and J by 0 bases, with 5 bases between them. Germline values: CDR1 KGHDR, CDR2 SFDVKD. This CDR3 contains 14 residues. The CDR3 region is CATSDQYSNQPQHF. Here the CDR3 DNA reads TGTGCCACCAGTGATCAGTATAGCAATCAGCCCCAGCATTTT.

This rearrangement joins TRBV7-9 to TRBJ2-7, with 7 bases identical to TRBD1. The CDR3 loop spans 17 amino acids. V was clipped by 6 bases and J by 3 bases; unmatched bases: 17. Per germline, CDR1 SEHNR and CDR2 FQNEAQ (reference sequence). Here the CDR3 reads CASSQVGDRELVYEQYF. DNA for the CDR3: TGTGCCAGCAGTCAAGTAGGAGACAGGGAATTGGTCTACGAGCAGTACTTC.

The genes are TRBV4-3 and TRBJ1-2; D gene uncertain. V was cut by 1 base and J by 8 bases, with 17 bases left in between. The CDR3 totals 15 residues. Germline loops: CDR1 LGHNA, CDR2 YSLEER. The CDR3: CASSQGAYSRAGYTF. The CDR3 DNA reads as TGCGCCAGCAGCCAAGGCGCCTATTCCCGAGCGGGCTACACCTTC.

CDR3 residues: CASRTGYGNQPQHF. CDR3 nucleotide sequence: TGTGCCAGTAGGACAGGGTACGGCAATCAGCCCCAGCATTTT. V usage is TRBV27 and J usage is TRBJ1-5; TRBD1 matches at 8 bases. This CDR3 comprises 14 residues. Germline CDR1 and CDR2: MNHEY and SMNVEV (reference sequence). V was clipped by 9 bases and J by 2 bases; unmatched bases: 6.

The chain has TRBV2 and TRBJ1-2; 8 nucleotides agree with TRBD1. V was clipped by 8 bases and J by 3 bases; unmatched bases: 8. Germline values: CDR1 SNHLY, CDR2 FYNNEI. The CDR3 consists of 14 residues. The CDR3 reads CASLSGQGDYGYTF. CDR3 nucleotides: TGTGCCAGCCTAAGCGGACAGGGTGACTATGGCTACACCTTC.

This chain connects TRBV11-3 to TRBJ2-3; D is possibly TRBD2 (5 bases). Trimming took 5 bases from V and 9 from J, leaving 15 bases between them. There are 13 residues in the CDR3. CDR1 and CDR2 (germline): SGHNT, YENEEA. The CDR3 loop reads CASSAVERTTQYF. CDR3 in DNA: TGTGCCAGCAGCGCTGTGGAGCGGACCACGCAGTATTTT.

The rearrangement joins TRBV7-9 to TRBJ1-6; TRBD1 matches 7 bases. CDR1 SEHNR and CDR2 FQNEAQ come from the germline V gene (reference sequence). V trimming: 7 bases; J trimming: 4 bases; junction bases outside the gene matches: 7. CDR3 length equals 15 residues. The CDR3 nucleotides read TGTGCCAGCACCCTTGTGGGACAGTATAATTCACCCCTCCACTTT. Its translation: CASTLVGQYNSPLHF.

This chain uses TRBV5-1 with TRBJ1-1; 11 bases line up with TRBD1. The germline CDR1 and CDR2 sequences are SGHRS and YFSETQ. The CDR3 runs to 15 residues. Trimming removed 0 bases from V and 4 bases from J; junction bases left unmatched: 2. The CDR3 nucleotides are TGCGCCAGCAGCTTGGGAGGACAGGGGGCCACTGAAGCTTTCTTT. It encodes CASSLGGQGATEAFF.

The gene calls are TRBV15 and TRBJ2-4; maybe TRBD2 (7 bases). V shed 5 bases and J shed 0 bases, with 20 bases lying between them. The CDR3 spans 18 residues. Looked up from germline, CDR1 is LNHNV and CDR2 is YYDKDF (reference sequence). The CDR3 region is CATSERQGRGLAKNIQYF. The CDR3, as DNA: TGTGCCACCAGCGAGCGCCAGGGGCGGGGGCTAGCCAAAAACATTCAGTACTTC.

In DNA, the CDR3 is TGCGCCAGCAGACTAGCGGGGGGGCCATCCCAAGAGACCCAGTACTTC. Protein sequence: CASRLAGGPSQETQYF. The chain uses TRBV10-2 and TRBJ2-5; TRBD2 aligns across 13 bases. Trimming cost V 6 bases and J 1 base; bases outside gene matches: 5. CDR3 length: 16 amino acids. The germline V gene encodes CDR1 WSHSY and CDR2 SAAADI.

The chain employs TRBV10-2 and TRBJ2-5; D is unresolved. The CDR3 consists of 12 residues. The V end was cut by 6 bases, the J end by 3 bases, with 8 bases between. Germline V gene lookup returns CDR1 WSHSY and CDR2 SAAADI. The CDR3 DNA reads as TGCGCCAGCAGACAGCTAAAAGAGACCCAGTACTTC. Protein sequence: CASRQLKETQYF.

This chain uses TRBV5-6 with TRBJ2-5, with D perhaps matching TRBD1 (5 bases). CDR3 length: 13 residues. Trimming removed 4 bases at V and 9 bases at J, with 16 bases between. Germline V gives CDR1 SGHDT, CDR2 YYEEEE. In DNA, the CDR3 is TGTGCCAGCAGCAAGGACATTGGTTCGGCCCAGTACTTC. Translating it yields CASSKDIGSAQYF.

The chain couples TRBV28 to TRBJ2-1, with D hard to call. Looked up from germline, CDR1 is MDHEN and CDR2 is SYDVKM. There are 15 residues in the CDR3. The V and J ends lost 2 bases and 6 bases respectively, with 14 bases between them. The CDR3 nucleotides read TGTGCCAGCAGTTTAATAGACCCTCTAGGCAATGAGCAGTTCTTC. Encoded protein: CASSLIDPLGNEQFF.

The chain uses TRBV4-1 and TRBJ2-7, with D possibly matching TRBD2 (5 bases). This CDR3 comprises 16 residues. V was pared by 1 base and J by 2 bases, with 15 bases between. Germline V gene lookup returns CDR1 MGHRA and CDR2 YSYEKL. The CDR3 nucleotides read TGCGCCAGCAGCCAAGGAAGCGGCAACAGACCCTACGAGCAGTACTTC. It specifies CASSQGSGNRPYEQYF.

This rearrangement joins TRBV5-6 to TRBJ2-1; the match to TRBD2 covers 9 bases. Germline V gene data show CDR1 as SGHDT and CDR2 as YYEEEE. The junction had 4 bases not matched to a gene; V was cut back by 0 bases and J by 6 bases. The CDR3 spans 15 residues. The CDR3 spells CASSLGGLALNEQFF. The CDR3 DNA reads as TGTGCCAGCAGCTTGGGGGGACTAGCCCTCAATGAGCAGTTCTTC.

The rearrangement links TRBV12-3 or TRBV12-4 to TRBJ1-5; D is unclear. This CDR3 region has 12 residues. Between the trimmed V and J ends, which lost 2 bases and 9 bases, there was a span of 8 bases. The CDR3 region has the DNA TGTGCCAGCAGTTTAACCCGGGGGCCCCAGCATTTT. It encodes CASSLTRGPQHF.

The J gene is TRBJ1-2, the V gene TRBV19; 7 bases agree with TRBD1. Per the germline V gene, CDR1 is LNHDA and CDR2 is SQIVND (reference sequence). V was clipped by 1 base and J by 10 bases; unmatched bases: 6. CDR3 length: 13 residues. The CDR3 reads CASSIGQGADYTF. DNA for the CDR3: TGTGCCAGTAGTATAGGACAGGGAGCTGACTACACCTTC.

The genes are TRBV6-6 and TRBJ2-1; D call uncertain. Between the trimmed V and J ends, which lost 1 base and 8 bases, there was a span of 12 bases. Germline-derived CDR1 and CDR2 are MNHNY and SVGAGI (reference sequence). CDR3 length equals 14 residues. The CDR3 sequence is CASSYLASGHEQFF. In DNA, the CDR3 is TGTGCCAGCAGTTACTTAGCCTCCGGTCATGAGCAGTTCTTC.

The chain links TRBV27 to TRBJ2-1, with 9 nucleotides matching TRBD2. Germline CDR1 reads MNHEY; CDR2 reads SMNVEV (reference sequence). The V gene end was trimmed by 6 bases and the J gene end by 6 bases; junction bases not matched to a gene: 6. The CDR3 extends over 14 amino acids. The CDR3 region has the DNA TGTGCCAGCAGGGGGCTAGCGGGGCTCAATGAGCAGTTCTTC. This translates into CASRGLAGLNEQFF.

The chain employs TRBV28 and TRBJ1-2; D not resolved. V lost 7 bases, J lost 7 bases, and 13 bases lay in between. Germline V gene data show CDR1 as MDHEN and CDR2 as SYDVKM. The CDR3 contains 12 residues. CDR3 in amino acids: CASTPGYVGYTF. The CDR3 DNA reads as TGTGCCAGCACCCCAGGATACGTTGGCTACACCTTC.

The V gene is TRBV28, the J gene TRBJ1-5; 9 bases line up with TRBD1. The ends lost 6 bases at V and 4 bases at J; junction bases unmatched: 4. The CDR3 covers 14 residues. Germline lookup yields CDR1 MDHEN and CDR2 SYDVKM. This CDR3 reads CASRGGTGNQPQHF. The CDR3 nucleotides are TGTGCCAGCAGGGGCGGGACAGGGAATCAGCCCCAGCATTTT.

CDR3 in amino acids: CASTLTGAGANVLTF. In DNA, the CDR3 is TGTGCCAGCACCCTGACAGGGGCCGGGGCCAACGTCCTGACTTTC. The rearrangement joins TRBV5-5 to TRBJ2-6, with 8 positions matching TRBD1. CDR1 and CDR2 from the germline V gene are SGHKS and YYEKEE (reference sequence). This CDR3 is 15 amino acids long. V lost 6 bases and J lost 4; bases outside the gene matches: 6. The whole variable domain, filled in from reference TRBV5-5 and TRBJ2-6, reads DAGVTQSPTHLIKTRGQQVTLRCSPISGHKSVSWYQQVLGQGPQFIFQYYEKEERGRGNFPDRFSARQFPNYSSELNVNALLLGDSALYLCASTLTGAGANVLTFGAGSRLTVL.

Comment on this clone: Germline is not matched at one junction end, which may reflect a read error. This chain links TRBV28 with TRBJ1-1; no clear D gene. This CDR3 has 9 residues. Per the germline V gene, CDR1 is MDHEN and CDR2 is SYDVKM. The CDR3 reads CASSSPRLF. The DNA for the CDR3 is TGTGCCAGCAGTTCCCCTCGACTATTT. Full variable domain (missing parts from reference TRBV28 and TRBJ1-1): DVKVTQSSRYLVKRTGEKVFLECVQDMDHENMFWYRQDPGLGLRLIYFSYDVKMKEKGDIPEGYSVSREKKERFSLILESASTNQTSMYLCASSSPRLFGQGTRLTVV.

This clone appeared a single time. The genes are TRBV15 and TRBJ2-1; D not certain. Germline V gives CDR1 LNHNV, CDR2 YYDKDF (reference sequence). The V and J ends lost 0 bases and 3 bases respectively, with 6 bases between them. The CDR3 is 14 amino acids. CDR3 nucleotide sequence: TGTGCCACCAGCAGAGATGGCGGCTACAATGAGCAGTTCTTC. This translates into CATSRDGGYNEQFF.

CDR3 region: CASSETGGVEGYTF. CDR3 sequence (DNA): TGTGCCAGCAGTGAAACAGGGGGAGTAGAGGGCTACACCTTC. V is TRBV6-4 and J is TRBJ1-2, with TRBD1 matching over 8 bases. Trimming at V came to 3 bases and at J to 8 bases, leaving 8 bases not matched to a gene. This CDR3 has 14 amino acids. The germline V gene has CDR1 MRHNA and CDR2 SNTAGT.

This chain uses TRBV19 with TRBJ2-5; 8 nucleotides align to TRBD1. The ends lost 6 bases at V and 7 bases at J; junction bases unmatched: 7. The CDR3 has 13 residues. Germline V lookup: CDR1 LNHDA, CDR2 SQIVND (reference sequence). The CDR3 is CASSTDRVGTQYF. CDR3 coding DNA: TGTGCCAGTAGCACGGACAGGGTGGGGACCCAGTACTTC.